This T cell receptor beta chain was recovered during a study of response to subunit inactivated influenza vaccine. Study-level results: Every seasonal influenza vaccination brings in few new T cells, the authors suggested.

MiXCR, run by TCRdb on the RT-PCR reads, gives a single entry per CDR3 protein. The repertoire holds 160,000 or so distinct CDR3 sequences, approximately 10% seen once, with roughly 12% in the top ten. Between the trimmed V and J ends, which lost 5 bases and 4 bases, there was a span of 9 bases. CDR1 is DFQATT, CDR2 SNEGSKA, per germline (reference sequence). CDR3 length: 12 amino acids. About this clonotype itself: Antigen specificity is unknown.

The chain uses TRBV20-1 and TRBJ1-5; no firm D call. The sequences come from non-naive T cells sorted from PBMCs, collected roughly 46 days after vaccination. The origin of this receptor is a man between 45 and 60 years old who received an inactivated influenza vaccine. This CDR3 is CSAPGLNQPQHF. The CDR3 DNA reads TGCAGTGCTCCCGGACTAAATCAGCCCCAGCATTTT.